This TCR beta chain was recorded in a study of tumor and adjacent non-tumor tissue in lung cancer. This clonotype was detected a few times. A much larger clone differs by one base, so this may be a read error. TCRbeta libraries were built with three rounds of nested PCR, modified from ARM-PCR. MiXCR, run by TCRdb on the multiplex PCR reads, gives a single entry per CDR3 protein. Among roughly 81,000 distinct CDR3 sequences listed, 61% were seen once. No cell sorting was done before RNA was extracted from the tissue. Between August and November 2014, newly diagnosed, chemotherapy-naive lung cancer patients underwent thoracic surgery in China. Between the trimmed V and J ends, which lost 0 bases and 5 bases, there was a span of 16 bases. Looked up from germline, CDR1 is MGHRA and CDR2 is YSYEKL. The CDR3 sequence is 16 residues long.

The source is a man between 65 and 85 years old with non-small cell lung cancer. V and J are TRBV4-1 and TRBJ2-5; D tentatively reads TRBD1 or TRBD2 (6 bases each). Sequencing input: lung tumor tissue. In DNA, the CDR3 is TGCGCCAGCAGCCAAGATAGCGCAGGGGACTGGGAGACCCAGTACTTC. This codes for CASSQDSAGDWETQYF.